This entry lists 24 T cell receptor beta chains sequenced from one sample in a study of T-cell memory formation after mild COVID-19. TCRdb re-called the 5' RACE reads with MiXCR, one entry per CDR3 protein. Of 200,000 or so distinct CDR3 sequences in the sample, about a sixth are singletons; the top ten hold about 2.4%. Sequencing was done on a sample of PBMCs or a T cell subset sorted from them (not recorded which). The receptor set was obtained from an adult woman who had mild COVID-19 (a few samples of this study predate the infection). Cell type and time point are not known.

This clonotype was picked up many times. V and J are TRBV7-9 and TRBJ2-5; TRBD1 matches 8 bases. The germline gives CDR1 SEHNR, CDR2 FQNEAQ (reference sequence). This CDR3 is built from 15 residues. After removal of 4 bases from V and 1 base from J, the junction contained 5 bases not matched to a gene. CDR3 in DNA: TGTGCCAGCAGCTCCTGGGACAGGAGCCAAGAGACCCAGTACTTC. It specifies CASSSWDRSQETQYF.

The chain is built from TRBV5-1 and TRBJ1-1; D remains unclear. This CDR3 comprises 13 residues. V shed 0 bases and J shed 8 bases, with 11 bases lying between them. Germline CDR1 reads SGHRS; CDR2 reads YFSETQ. CDR3: CASSLGAVSEAFF. For the CDR3, the DNA is TGCGCCAGCAGCTTGGGGGCAGTATCAGAAGCTTTCTTT.

CDR3 DNA sequence: TGTGCCAGCAGCCGGGGACTACCGAACACTGAAGCTTTCTTT. Translating gives CASSRGLPNTEAFF. V is TRBV7-9 and J is TRBJ1-1; a possible D gene is TRBD1 (5 bases). The V and J ends lost 5 bases and 1 base respectively, with 11 bases between them. Looked up from germline, CDR1 is SEHNR and CDR2 is FQNEAQ (reference sequence). The CDR3 covers 14 residues.

In DNA, the CDR3 is TGTGCCAGCAGTGAAGCGGACAGGGGGCGGGAGCAGTACTTC. As protein: CASSEADRGREQYF. The V call is TRBV6-1, the J call TRBJ2-7, with TRBD1 matching over 11 bases. V dropped 0 bases and J dropped 7; count of bases not matched to a gene: 2. In germline, CDR1 is MNHNS, CDR2 SASEGT. CDR3 size: 14 residues.

The rearrangement joins TRBV20-1 to TRBJ1-5; D is possibly TRBD1 (5 bases). Germline V lookup: CDR1 DFQATT, CDR2 SNEGSKA (reference sequence). This CDR3 contains 16 residues. Trimming pared 3 bases from V and 3 bases from J, leaving 18 bases between. The CDR3 region has the DNA TGCAGTGCTAGTATTGGGGGGATCCTCCTCAATCAGCCCCAGCATTTT. It translates to CSASIGGILLNQPQHF.

The rearrangement joins TRBV20-1 to TRBJ1-2; perhaps TRBD1 as D (6 bases). This CDR3 region has 12 residues. CDR1 DFQATT and CDR2 SNEGSKA come from the germline V gene (reference sequence). The V end was cut by 3 bases, the J end by 8 bases, with 13 bases between. As DNA, the CDR3 is TGCAGTGCTAGGGGGGGGGCGCAGGGCTACACCTTC. Encoded protein: CSARGGAQGYTF.

This chain joins TRBV24-1 and TRBJ1-1; D is uncertain. The CDR3 contains 13 residues. CDR1 KGHDR and CDR2 SFDVKD come from the germline V gene. Between the trimmed V and J ends, which lost 4 bases and 0 bases, there was a span of 5 bases. DNA for the CDR3: TGTGCCACCAGTGAGGCGGTGAACACTGAAGCTTTCTTT. As protein: CATSEAVNTEAFF.

In this sample, this clonotype turned up many times. The J gene is TRBJ1-1, the V gene TRBV27; D gene unclear. The CDR3 runs 11 residues. The ends were cut back, 3 bases at V and 7 bases at J, with 6 bases in the middle. Germline V gene lookup returns CDR1 MNHEY and CDR2 SMNVEV (reference sequence). For the CDR3, the DNA is TGTGCCAGCAGTTTTGGTAGTGAAGCTTTCTTT. It yields the protein CASSFGSEAFF.

This clonotype showed up just a few times. This chain joins TRBV6-2 or TRBV6-3 and TRBJ2-5; the D gene is possibly TRBD2 (5 bases). The germline CDR1 and CDR2 sequences are MNHEY and SVGEGT. This CDR3 region has 14 residues. V was cut by 5 bases and J by 3 bases, with 13 bases left in between. This CDR3 is CASSPPPREETQYF. The CDR3 bases are TGTGCCAGCAGTCCCCCGCCGCGGGAAGAGACCCAGTACTTC.

This rearrangement joins TRBV4-2 to TRBJ1-4; 10 bases are shared with TRBD1. Trimming cost V 5 bases and J 5 bases; bases outside gene matches: 8. The CDR3 has 16 residues. Germline CDR1 and CDR2: LGHNA and YNFKEQ. The chain's CDR3 is CASSASPGQGNEKLFF. In DNA form, the CDR3 reads TGTGCCAGCAGCGCAAGCCCGGGACAGGGGAATGAAAAACTGTTTTTT.

The V and J genes are TRBV12-3 or TRBV12-4 and TRBJ2-7; D perhaps matches TRBD2 (5 bases). The CDR3 runs to 12 residues. V shed 6 bases and J shed 8 bases, with 14 bases lying between them. CDR3 protein: CASSSSRQQQYF. The CDR3 DNA sequence: TGTGCCAGCAGCTCTAGCCGGCAGCAGCAGTACTTC.

The table lists this clonotype with a few counts. The rearrangement joins TRBV6-5 to TRBJ2-7, with 15 bases matching TRBD2. The junction had 14 bases not matched to a gene; V was cut back by 6 bases and J by 2 bases. The CDR3 is made up of 19 amino acids. Per the germline V gene, CDR1 is MNHEY and CDR2 is SVGAGI. CDR3 nucleotides: TGTGCCAGCAGCCGATCCGGGACTAGCGGGAGGCCTAGGCCCTACGAGCAGTACTTC. Translated: CASSRSGTSGRPRPYEQYF.

For the CDR3, the DNA is TGCGCCAGCAGCTCAGGACTTGATAATTCACCCCTCCACTTT. Amino acids: CASSSGLDNSPLHF. The rearrangement joins TRBV5-1 to TRBJ1-6, with D unclear. The germline CDR1 and CDR2 sequences are SGHRS and YFSETQ. The CDR3 spans 14 residues. Trimming removed 3 bases at V and 5 bases at J, with 9 bases between.

The chain links TRBV6-2 or TRBV6-3 to TRBJ1-5; D perhaps matches TRBD1 (6 bases). The CDR3 is 14 residues long. Between the trimmed V and J ends, which lost 7 bases and 0 bases, there was a span of 10 bases. Germline CDR1 is MNHEY and CDR2 is SVGEGT. The DNA of the CDR3 is TGTGCCAGCAACGGGGGCCATAGCAATCAGCCCCAGCATTTT. It codes for CASNGGHSNQPQHF.

There are a few counts of this clonotype. The V and J genes are TRBV14 and TRBJ2-7; a weak D match, TRBD1 (6 bases). Trimming pared 3 bases from V and 5 bases from J, leaving 14 bases between. CDR3 size: 14 residues. In germline, CDR1 is SGHDN, CDR2 FVKESK. The CDR3 DNA sequence: TGTGCCAGCAGCCACGACCAGGGGCGCAACGAGCAGTACTTC. Its protein product is CASSHDQGRNEQYF. Full variable domain (rest looked up from reference TRBV14 and TRBJ2-7): EAGVTQFPSHSVIEKGQTVTLRCDPISGHDNLYWYRRVMGKEIKFLLHFVKESKQDESGMPNNRFLAERTGGTYSTLKVQPAELEDSGVYFCASSHDQGRNEQYFGPGTRLTVT.

This clonotype appeared a few times. This chain joins TRBV5-1 and TRBJ1-1; D is perhaps TRBD1 (5 bases). With 4 bases removed from V and 3 bases from J, the gap between germline ends came to 16 bases. The CDR3 runs 15 residues. Germline assignment: CDR1 SGHRS and CDR2 YFSETQ. The CDR3 loop is CASSLRRTGDTEAFF. As DNA, the CDR3 is TGCGCCAGCAGCCTGAGACGGACGGGGGACACTGAAGCTTTCTTT.

This chain connects TRBV12-3 or TRBV12-4 to TRBJ1-2; D not certain. The CDR3 runs to 13 residues. V was cut by 8 bases and J by 2 bases, with 12 bases left in between. CDR3 region: CASLPPANYGYTF. The CDR3 DNA reads as TGTGCCAGCCTTCCCCCGGCCAACTATGGCTACACCTTC.

The chain carries TRBV4-3 and TRBJ1-2, with D possibly matching TRBD1 (5 bases). The germline gives CDR1 LGHNA, CDR2 YSLEER. This CDR3 region has 13 residues. Trimming stripped 6 bases from V and 0 bases from J, with 8 bases between. This CDR3 reads CASSGTANYGYTF. DNA of the CDR3: TGCGCCAGCAGTGGGACCGCTAACTATGGCTACACCTTC.

This clonotype was counted between two and nine times. CDR3 loop: CASSLALNKGGEFF. Written as DNA, the CDR3 is TGTGCCAGCAGTTTAGCGCTCAATAAAGGGGGGGAGTTCTTC. The rearrangement links TRBV12-3 or TRBV12-4 to TRBJ2-1, with D perhaps TRBD2 (7 bases). The V and J ends lost 0 bases and 14 bases respectively, with 17 bases between them. The CDR3 is made up of 14 amino acids.

This clonotype was observed a few times. The chain couples TRBV14 to TRBJ2-1; TRBD2 matches at 14 bases. The CDR3 runs 17 residues. V shed 1 base and J 4 bases; nucleotides not matched to a gene: 3. Germline CDR1 SGHDN, CDR2 FVKESK. CDR3 nucleotide sequence: TGTGCCAGCAGCCAAGCCGGGACTAGCGGGGGTTACAATGAGCAGTTCTTC. The encoded protein is CASSQAGTSGGYNEQFF.

V and J are TRBV12-3 or TRBV12-4 and TRBJ2-1; 7 bases are shared with TRBD2. Unmatched junction bases numbered 9, after V lost 6 bases and J lost 4 bases. The CDR3 length is 15 residues. The CDR3 spells CASSLRGTKYNEQFF. The CDR3 bases are TGTGCCAGCAGCCTCCGGGGGACTAAGTACAATGAGCAGTTCTTC.

In this sample, this clonotype turned up many times. The genes are TRBV7-9 and TRBJ2-7; TRBD1 is a possible D gene (6 bases). The CDR3 is 13 residues long. V dropped 1 base and J dropped 6 bases, with 10 bases sitting between them. CDR1 and CDR2 (germline): SEHNR, FQNEAQ (reference sequence). CDR3 nucleotide sequence: TGTGCCAGCAGCTTAGTCAGGGGCGCCGAGCAGTACTTC. As protein: CASSLVRGAEQYF.

V and J are TRBV7-2 and TRBJ2-5, with TRBD1 matching over 7 bases. The CDR3 sequence is 14 residues long. V gave up 0 bases and J gave up 4 bases; unmatched junction bases: 2. Germline CDR1 SGHTA, CDR2 FQGNSA. In nucleotides, the CDR3 is TGTGCCAGCAGCTTAGCGGGACAGCTAGAGACCCAGTACTTC. Translating it yields CASSLAGQLETQYF.

The chain joins TRBV5-4 to TRBJ1-5; D perhaps matches TRBD1 (6 bases). Germline CDR1 reads SGHNT; CDR2 reads YYREEE (reference sequence). With 2 bases removed from V and 5 bases from J, the gap between germline ends came to 11 bases. CDR3 length: 14 residues. CDR3 in amino acids: CASSFQGRDQPQHF. In DNA, the CDR3 is TGTGCCAGCAGCTTCCAGGGGAGGGATCAGCCCCAGCATTTT.